This T cell receptor beta chain emerged from a study of blood T cell repertoires in COVID-19 (dated by TCRdb to about 2020). With regard to the full study: Samples covering the acute and convalescent phases of COVID-19 were provided by collaborators in the United States, Italy and Spain. The prospective study material was composed of cDNA or gDNA derived from T cells, B-cell-depleted T cells, or PBMCs. Sample metadata almost always included a de-identified subject ID, COVID-19 status, age in years and sex. Subjects who had been exposed to COVID-19, were actively infected with it, or had recovered from it provided the deeply sampled blood TCRbeta repertoires that made up the dataset. The repertoires were released in a freely available public database meant as a resource for research on the immune response to SARS-CoV-2. Samples were obtained from the ongoing ImmuneRACE study (first 160 participants) and from over a thousand subjects provided by 6 global collaborators. Where HLA class I and class II types were available, the types were taken from metadata supplied by the sample provider, not from assay-based typing. Overall study results and their limits: How much clinical and demographic metadata was included differed by source and by participant, and the metadata was provided uncurated.

A note on this clone: Its antigen is unknown. Qualities for individual bases were not recorded, and no much larger clone is one base off.

Taken from the germline V gene, the CDR1 and CDR2 loops are MRHNA and SNTAGT. V lost 6 bases and J lost 4 bases, and the count of bases not matched to a germline gene is 8. The CDR3 measures 14 amino acids from cysteine to phenylalanine. CDR3 DNA only is kept here, 42 bases in frame from base 1. The immunoSEQ Assay, a bias-controlled multiplex PCR, was used to amplify TCRbeta CDR3 regions from genomic DNA. Per the source publication's procedure: The number of nucleated cells in each sample was estimated by amplification of reference gene primers within the assay. To quantify the absolute abundance of each unique TCRbeta CDR3 rearrangement, sequence reads were collapsed and filtered. For each sample, productive Simpson clonality was calculated by taking the square root of Simpson's diversity index across productive rearrangements. Here the immuneACCESS table is served through TCRdb, limited to in-frame sequences with V and J called. Missing clones are a known gap in these copies; in checked studies unresolved V genes cover under half, and the rest lacks a known reason. Clone size and the V and J calls come from that table; the DNA yielded D and trimming. The sample has over 150,000 clones on record, 70% to 90% of them singletons. The top ten clones comprise about a sixth of the sample.

At one collaborating source in Seattle, patients were enrolled during active infection and were followed longitudinally through the course of disease. Each collaborating institution followed its own protocols to collect whole blood in K2EDTA tubes. Collaborator samples were shipped for TCRbeta analysis as frozen whole blood, isolated PBMCs, or DNA extracted from either sample type. In this chain, TRBV6-4 is recombined with TRBJ1-1, with 7 bases matching TRBD1. The sequencing sample was made of peripheral blood. The sequence was collected from a man aged 50-60 years with COVID-19, enrolled during active disease. The CDR3 sequence is CASRETGQGTEAFF. The DNA sequence is as follows: TGTGCCAGCAGGGAGACAGGGCAGGGCACTGAAGCTTTCTTT.